This T cell receptor beta chain is drawn from a study of blood T cells in healthy people across ages. Combining a sample-barcoded 5' primer with a J-beta primer mix, a second PCR ran for roughly 7 to 11 cycles. TCRdb re-derived calls from the 5' RACE reads in MiXCR, one entry per CDR3 protein. The profile shows just over 1 million distinct CDR3 sequences, 45% of them singletons. CDR3 length equals 17 residues. Germline V gene data show CDR1 as KGHDR and CDR2 as SFDVKD. Unmatched junction bases numbered 7, after V lost 3 bases and J lost 3 bases. The chain recombines TRBV24-1 with TRBJ1-5; TRBD1 aligns across 10 bases. The sequence was obtained from a woman in her sixties or seventies in good health. Sequencing was performed on blood. Written as DNA, the CDR3 is TGTGCCACCAGTGATCCCGGGACAGGGGCCGCCAATCAGCCCCAGCATTTT. This codes for CATSDPGTGAANQPQHF.